This T cell receptor beta chain was captured in a study of CD8 T cells in ankylosing spondylitis. Study-level points and caveats: A TCR beta motif made of roughly eight highly homologous variants seemed typical of ankylosing spondylitis blood. Significant enrichment of disease-linked clones was reported in matched ankylosing spondylitis synovial fluid.

This CDR3 has 10 amino acids. The germline CDR1 and CDR2 sequences are DFQATT and SNEGSKA (reference sequence). Using its own MiXCR run on the 5' RACE reads, TCRdb lists one record per CDR3 protein. The table records about 840,000 distinct CDR3 sequences, about 11% of them present only once. This clonotype has at least ten counts. Its antigen is unidentified. The origin of this receptor is a male donor with ankylosing spondylitis. The source material was blood, either unsorted or a sorted T cell fraction (not recorded which). The genes are TRBV20-1 and TRBJ2-1; no reliable D call. CDR3 sequence: CTPSGNEQFF. Written as DNA, the CDR3 is TGCACCCCCTCAGGCAATGAGCAGTTCTTC.